This TCR beta chain was obtained from a study of molecular identifiers for immune sequencing clone quantification. The CDR3 sequence is 17 residues long. The V segment lost 1 base and the J segment 4 bases; nucleotides outside the gene matches: 13. CDR1 LGHNA and CDR2 YSLEER come from the germline V gene. TCRdb re-called the PCR reads through MiXCR, storing one row per CDR3 protein. The table records about 510,000 distinct CDR3 sequences, 20% to 25% of them present only once. In this sample, this clonotype turned up many times. Sequencing was carried out using naive CD8+ T cells from blood, with Jurkat cell RNA spiked in. The subset was: FACS-sorted CD8+CD4-CCR7+CD45RA+ naive T cells. This chain joins TRBV4-3 and TRBJ2-7; 7 nucleotides align to TRBD1. This clonotype was obtained from a human donor in good health. Some libraries in this study had Jurkat cell RNA spiked in. CDR3 protein: CASSQVEYRTGSYEQYF. The CDR3 region has the DNA TGCGCCAGCAGCCAAGTTGAGTATCGGACAGGCTCGTACGAGCAGTACTTC.